This T cell receptor (beta chain) was profiled in a study of blood T cell repertoires in COVID-19. The CDR3 spans 14 residues. Those who participated ranged in age from about 18 to 95 years and resided in 20 to 30 US areas. The study assigned cohorts using participant-reported clinical history. Recovery among Cohort 3 donors was established by two negative PCRs, clearance, or symptom resolution. Source study methods: Amplification with reference gene primers provided the estimates of nucleated cell counts. Some clones are missing from TCRdb's copy, which holds only in-frame ones; the method was immunoSEQ multiplex PCR. The DNA was the basis for D and trimming; V, J and clone size are from that table. The sample has hundreds of thousands of clones, approximately 91% seen once.

Sequencing was done on a sample of PBMCs or T cells enriched from blood (not recorded which). The rearrangement joins TRBV1 to TRBJ2-3; the D call in the table, TRBD1, was not verified against the DNA. TRBV1 is labeled a pseudogene. The TCR was taken from a woman aged 40 to 55 who had recovered from COVID-19. The CDR3 sequence is CTSSQVQGIDTQYF. In DNA form, the CDR3 reads TGCACCAGCAGCCAAGTTCAGGGAATAGATACGCAGTATTTT.